This TCR beta chain appears in the sequencing data of a study of T cell responses to AZD1222 COVID-19 vaccine. Study-level background: Second doses at about 4 or about 12 weeks were pooled. General study results and limits: The donor cohort was predominantly white British with a female majority, and clonal diversity may have been underestimated. Mapped onto spike, vaccine-associated CD4 TCRs spanned it and were dominant at 160-218 and 743-854.

CDR3 length: 13 amino acids. V was clipped by 6 bases and J by 3 bases; unmatched bases: 2. Germline-derived CDR1 and CDR2 are SNHLY and FYNNEI. Worth noting for this clone: What it binds is unknown.

Only in-frame clones appear in the TCRdb table, and some are missing; sequencing was by immunoSEQ multiplex PCR. Of approximately 150,000 clones detected, about 92% appear once; the ten largest clones hold 0.7% to 0.9%. The sequence was collected from an adult in good health. This specimen was peripheral blood, taken on day 0 of AZD1222 vaccination. The genes are TRBV2 and TRBJ2-3; TRBD2 agrees at 8 bases. The CDR3 loop is CASSGGGTDTQYF. Written as DNA, the CDR3 is TGTGCCAGCAGCGGGGGGGGGACAGATACGCAGTATTTT.